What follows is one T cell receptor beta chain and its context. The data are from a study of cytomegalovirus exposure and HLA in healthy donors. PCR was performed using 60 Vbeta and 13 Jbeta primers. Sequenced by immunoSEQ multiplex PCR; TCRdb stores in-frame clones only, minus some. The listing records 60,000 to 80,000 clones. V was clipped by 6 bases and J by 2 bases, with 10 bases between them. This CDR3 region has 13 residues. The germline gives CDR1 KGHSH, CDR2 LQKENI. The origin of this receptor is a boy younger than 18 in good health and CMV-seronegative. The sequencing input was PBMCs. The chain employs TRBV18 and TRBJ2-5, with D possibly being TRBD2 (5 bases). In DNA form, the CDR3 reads TGTGCCAGCTCGGGGAGCTTACAAGAGACCCAGTACTTC. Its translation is CASSGSLQETQYF.